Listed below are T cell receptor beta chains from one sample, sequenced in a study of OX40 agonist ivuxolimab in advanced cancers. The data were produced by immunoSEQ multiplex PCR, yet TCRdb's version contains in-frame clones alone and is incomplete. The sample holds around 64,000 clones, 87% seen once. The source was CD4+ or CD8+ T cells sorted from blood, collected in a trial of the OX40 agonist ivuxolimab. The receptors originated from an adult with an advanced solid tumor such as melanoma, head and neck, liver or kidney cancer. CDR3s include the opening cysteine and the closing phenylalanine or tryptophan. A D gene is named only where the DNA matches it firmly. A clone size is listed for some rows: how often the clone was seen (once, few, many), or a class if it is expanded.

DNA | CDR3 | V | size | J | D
TGTGCCAGCAGGGAGGTACGTCAGCCCCAGCATTTT | CASREVRQPQHF | TRBV28 | NA | TRBJ1-5 | NA
TGTGCCAGCAGTCCGCGGGACAGGGATGGCTACACCTTC | CASSPRDRDGYTF | TRBV6-1 | NA | TRBJ1-2 | TRBD1
TGTGCTAGCAGCTTAGATCACAGGAGGGGGGAGACCCAGTACTTC | CASSLDHRRGETQYF | TRBV7-7 | few | TRBJ2-5 | NA
TGTGCCATCAGTGGTGGAGGCAATGGCTACACCTTC | CAISGGGNGYTF | TRBV10-3 | NA | TRBJ1-2 | NA
TGCGCCAGCAGCATAACCGGGACAGGGCGAGAAAAACTGTTTTTT | CASSITGTGREKLFF | TRBV5-1 | once | TRBJ1-4 | TRBD1
TGTGCCAGCAGCTCAACAGGGGCTGGAAACACCATATATTTT | CASSSTGAGNTIYF | TRBV28 | NA | TRBJ1-3 | TRBD1
TGTGCCAGCAGCTCCCCCGGGGAAAACACTGAAGCTTTCTTT | CASSSPGENTEAFF | TRBV7-9 | NA | TRBJ1-1 | NA
TGCGCCAGCAGCTTTGCGGTAGCGGGGGGCACAGATACGCAGTATTTT | CASSFAVAGGTDTQYF | TRBV5-1 | NA | TRBJ2-3 | TRBD2
TGCGCCAGCAACCTCCAGGGTTCCTTTGGCTCTGGGGCCAACGTCCTGACTTTC | CASNLQGSFGSGANVLTF | TRBV5-1 | NA | TRBJ2-6 | NA
TGTGCCACCAGCTCAGGACCTCCGAGGGGAGATACGCAGTATTTT | CATSSGPPRGDTQYF | TRBV15 | NA | TRBJ2-3 | NA
TGTGCCTGGAGTGGCCACAGGGTCGGAGGAAGTGAGCAGTTCTTC | CAWSGHRVGGSEQFF | TRBV30 | NA | TRBJ2-1 | NA
TGCGCCAGCAGTGGGGCAGGAATAGATACGCAGTATTTT | CASSGAGIDTQYF | TRBV10-1 | NA | TRBJ2-3 | NA
TGTGCCAGCAGTCCCCGACAGGGGGGCTACGAGCAGTACTTC | CASSPRQGGYEQYF | TRBV6-5 | NA | TRBJ2-7 | TRBD1
TGTGCCAGCAGCGTAGAGGGACAGGCCGGCAATGAGCAGTTCTTC | CASSVEGQAGNEQFF | TRBV9 | NA | TRBJ2-1 | TRBD1
TGTGCCAGCAGCTCGGCTAGCGGGAGGAATGAGCAGTTCTTC | CASSSASGRNEQFF | TRBV11-2 | NA | TRBJ2-1 | TRBD2
TGTGCCAGCTCATTAACCGGGACAGGGCTCGGGGAGCAGTACTTC | CASSLTGTGLGEQYF | TRBV18 | NA | TRBJ2-7 | TRBD1
TGTGCCAGCTCGCGAACGGGACAGGGGGACAATCAGCCCCAGCATTTT | CASSRTGQGDNQPQHF | TRBV18 | NA | TRBJ1-5 | TRBD1
TGTGCCAGCAGTCTCTCGTTCCGGGACAGCCTCTCTGGAAACACCATATATTTT | CASSLSFRDSLSGNTIYF | TRBV27 | NA | TRBJ1-3 | TRBD1